A selection of T cell receptor beta chains follows, all from one sample in a study of blood T cell repertoires in COVID-19. The method was immunoSEQ multiplex PCR; TCRdb's version includes in-frame clones alone and lacks a portion of them. The sample consists of around 89,000 clones, about 89% of them appearing once. The sample comprised peripheral blood. All receptors come from a man aged 45-60 years with acute or convalescent COVID-19. Each CDR3 is given with its conserved first and last residue. The D gene is left open where the match is weak. Clone size is shown for a subset of rows, as once, few, many or a class of expanded clone.

D: TRBD1
size: .
V: TRBV5-4
J: TRBJ2-5
DNA: TGTGCCAGCAGCCAGAGACAGGGAGCCATGGAGACCCAGTACTTC
CDR3: CASSQRQGAMETQYF

D: .
size: .
V: TRBV5-1
J: TRBJ1-1
DNA: TGCGCCAGCAGCTTGGGGGGAGGATCTGGGTCTTTGAACACTGAAGCTTTCTTT
CDR3: CASSLGGGSGSLNTEAFF

D: .
size: .
V: TRBV30
J: TRBJ1-2
DNA: TGTGCCTGGGGCACCAGAGCGAGTGGCTACACCTTC
CDR3: CAWGTRASGYTF

D: TRBD1
size: .
V: TRBV7-9
J: TRBJ1-1
DNA: TGTGCCAGCAGCTTAGCCGGGACAGGGGCGTTCACTGAAGCTTTCTTT
CDR3: CASSLAGTGAFTEAFF

D: .
size: .
V: TRBV19
J: TRBJ1-5
DNA: TGTGCCAGTAGTATCGGCAGGGGCTTCAATCAGCCCCAGCATTTT
CDR3: CASSIGRGFNQPQHF

D: .
size: .
V: TRBV5-6
J: TRBJ2-2
DNA: TGTGCCAGCACCCGGAGGGACACCGGGGAGCTGTTTTTT
CDR3: CASTRRDTGELFF

D: .
size: .
V: TRBV10-3
J: TRBJ1-4
DNA: TGTGCCATCAGTGAGTCTCCGAGGGCAACTAATGAAAAACTGTTTTTT
CDR3: CAISESPRATNEKLFF

D: TRBD2
size: .
V: TRBV2
J: TRBJ2-5
DNA: TGTGCCAGCAGTGATACGGGGGGGTCCGGGACCCAGTACTTC
CDR3: CASSDTGGSGTQYF

D: .
size: .
V: TRBV19
J: TRBJ1-3
DNA: TGTGCCAGTAGCAGGGGAGTGGAAGGAAACACCATATATTTT
CDR3: CASSRGVEGNTIYF

D: TRBD1
size: .
V: TRBV15
J: TRBJ1-1
DNA: TGTGCCACCAGCAGACAGGGGGCCTTGAACACTGAAGCTTTCTTT
CDR3: CATSRQGALNTEAFF

D: .
size: few
V: TRBV7-6
J: TRBJ1-2
DNA: TGTGCCAGCAGCGAGACCGGGTACAGGGAAAGCGGCTACACCTTC
CDR3: CASSETGYRESGYTF

D: TRBD1
size: .
V: TRBV7-9
J: TRBJ1-5
DNA: TGTGCCAGCAGCTGGGGACAGGACAATCAGCCCCAGCATTTT
CDR3: CASSWGQDNQPQHF

D: .
size: .
V: TRBV28
J: TRBJ1-5
DNA: TGTGCCAGCAGTTTCGTGGGAGGCAATCAGCCCCAGCATTTT
CDR3: CASSFVGGNQPQHF

D: .
size: .
V: TRBV6-5
J: TRBJ1-6
DNA: TGTGCCAGCAGTTACTCTGAGGCTCCCACCCTTTCACCCCTCCACTTT
CDR3: CASSYSEAPTLSPLHF

D: TRBD2
size: .
V: TRBV7-3
J: TRBJ2-3
DNA: TGTGCCAGCAGCTTACGTAGCGGGGGCACAGATACGCAGTATTTT
CDR3: CASSLRSGGTDTQYF

D: .
size: few
V: TRBV30
J: TRBJ2-3
DNA: TGTGCCTGGAGTGTAGGGAGTCTCGGAGATACGCAGTATTTT
CDR3: CAWSVGSLGDTQYF

D: TRBD1
size: .
V: TRBV5-4
J: TRBJ2-7
DNA: TGTGCCAGCAGCTCCGCGACAGGGATCTACGAGCAGTACTTC
CDR3: CASSSATGIYEQYF

D: .
size: .
V: TRBV21-1
J: TRBJ1-2
DNA: TGTGCCAGCAGCAAAACCAGGGGAAAGGGTGGCTACACCTTC
CDR3: CASSKTRGKGGYTF

D: TRBD1
size: .
V: TRBV2
J: TRBJ1-5
DNA: TGTGCCAGCAATACACAGGGGCGAGGGCAGCCCCAGCATTTT
CDR3: CASNTQGRGQPQHF

D: .
size: .
V: TRBV7-6
J: TRBJ2-5
DNA: TGTGCCAGCAGCTTAGGGGAGGAGACCCAGTACTTC
CDR3: CASSLGEETQYF

D: TRBD1
size: .
V: TRBV5-1
J: TRBJ2-5
DNA: TGCGCCTGCCGGGACAGAGTTTTCCCCCAAGAGACCCAGTACTTC
CDR3: CACRDRVFPQETQYF

D: TRBD1
size: .
V: TRBV27
J: TRBJ1-6
DNA: TGTGCCAGCAGTTTAATGGGACAGAGAGGTTCACCCCTCCACTTT
CDR3: CASSLMGQRGSPLHF

D: .
size: once
V: TRBV5-1
J: TRBJ2-1
DNA: TGCGCCAGCAGCTTGGGAGTTAAAGGGAGTGAGCAGTTCTTC
CDR3: CASSLGVKGSEQFF

D: TRBD2
size: .
V: TRBV6-1
J: TRBJ2-7
DNA: TGTGCCAGCAGTGAAGCCGGGACTAGCGGGGTCTACGAGCAGTACTTC
CDR3: CASSEAGTSGVYEQYF

D: TRBD2
size: .
V: TRBV7-7
J: TRBJ2-5
DNA: TGTGCTAGCAGCTTAGGTCCCAGCGGGGGGGACCAAGAGACCCAGTACTTC
CDR3: CASSLGPSGGDQETQYF

D: TRBD1
size: .
V: TRBV9
J: TRBJ1-4
DNA: TGTGCCAGCAGCGTAATGACAGGGGGAAGAGAAAAACTGTTTTTT
CDR3: CASSVMTGGREKLFF

D: TRBD2
size: .
V: TRBV27
J: TRBJ2-1
DNA: TGTGCCAGCAGTCCAGAGCGGGGGGGCCCTTTCGATGAGCAGTTCTTC
CDR3: CASSPERGGPFDEQFF

D: .
size: .
V: TRBV5-1
J: TRBJ2-3
DNA: TGCGCCACCGCGTTTGGTGGGGCGGACACAGATACGCAGTATTTT
CDR3: CATAFGGADTDTQYF

D: .
size: .
V: TRBV9
J: TRBJ2-3
DNA: TGTGCCAGCAGCGCCGGGGGAGGGCGGGGGCGAACAGATACGCAGTATTTT
CDR3: CASSAGGGRGRTDTQYF

D: .
size: .
V: TRBV29-1
J: TRBJ1-3
DNA: TGCAGCGTTGCTCCCTACTCTGGAAACACCATATATTTT
CDR3: CSVAPYSGNTIYF

D: .
size: .
V: TRBV6-1
J: TRBJ2-1
DNA: TGTGCCAGCAGTGAGCAGGATGGGCAGGGCCACAATGAGCAGTTCTTC
CDR3: CASSEQDGQGHNEQFF

D: .
size: .
V: TRBV5-4
J: TRBJ2-1
DNA: TGTGCCAGCAGCTTGAGGCGGGGAGTCTACAATGAGCAGTTCTTC
CDR3: CASSLRRGVYNEQFF

D: .
size: .
V: TRBV10-1
J: TRBJ1-1
DNA: TGCGCCAGCAGTGAGAGCCTGAACACTGAAGCTTTCTTT
CDR3: CASSESLNTEAFF

D: TRBD1
size: .
V: TRBV10-3
J: TRBJ1-2
DNA: TGTGCCATCAGTGAGACCGACAGGGCAATTAACTATGGCTACACCTTC
CDR3: CAISETDRAINYGYTF

D: TRBD1
size: .
V: TRBV5-1
J: TRBJ2-2
DNA: TGCGCCAGCAGCTTGGGACAGGGGGCGAACACCGGGGAGCTGTTTTTT
CDR3: CASSLGQGANTGELFF

D: TRBD2
size: .
V: TRBV25-1
J: TRBJ2-5
DNA: TGTGCCAGCAGTGAATCCAGCGGGGGCCCCGGGGAGACCCAGTACTTC
CDR3: CASSESSGGPGETQYF

D: .
size: few
V: TRBV5-1
J: TRBJ2-7
DNA: TGCGCCAGCAGCTTGGTCCAGGGCCACGAGCAGTACTTC
CDR3: CASSLVQGHEQYF

D: TRBD2
size: .
V: TRBV7-6
J: TRBJ2-3
DNA: TGTGCCAGCAGTCTACTAGCGGGGAGCACAGATACGCAGTATTTT
CDR3: CASSLLAGSTDTQYF

D: .
size: .
V: TRBV7-2
J: TRBJ1-2
DNA: TGTGCCAGCAGCTTAGGCGCAGGGAGGGGCTACACCTTC
CDR3: CASSLGAGRGYTF

D: TRBD1
size: .
V: TRBV27
J: TRBJ2-3
DNA: TGTGCCAGCAGTTTATCGGGGGGACAGGGGCGCACAGATACGCAGTATTTT
CDR3: CASSLSGGQGRTDTQYF

D: .
size: once
V: TRBV2
J: TRBJ2-2
DNA: TGTGCCAGCAGTGAATTAGCCGGGACCGGGGAGCTGTTTTTT
CDR3: CASSELAGTGELFF

D: TRBD2
size: .
V: TRBV2
J: TRBJ2-1
DNA: TGTGCCAGCAGTGAAACCAGCGGGGGGAACAATGAGCAGTTCTTC
CDR3: CASSETSGGNNEQFF

D: .
size: .
V: TRBV5-4
J: TRBJ1-4
DNA: TGTGCCAGCAGCTCTGGGCCCGGTGATGAAAAACTGTTTTTT
CDR3: CASSSGPGDEKLFF

D: .
size: .
V: TRBV10-3
J: TRBJ1-1
DNA: TGTGCCATCAGCTTGGGGGGCACTGAAGCTTTCTTT
CDR3: CAISLGGTEAFF

D: .
size: .
V: TRBV19
J: TRBJ1-4
DNA: TGTGCCAGCCGAGAATCGGGAGGCGAAAAACTGTTTTTT
CDR3: CASRESGGEKLFF

D: TRBD1
size: .
V: TRBV15
J: TRBJ2-5
DNA: TGTGCCACCAGCAGAGATTACGGGACAGGGGGCCAAGAGACCCAGTACTTC
CDR3: CATSRDYGTGGQETQYF

D: .
size: few
V: TRBV11-2
J: TRBJ1-2
DNA: TGTGCCAGCAGCTTTAGCGGGGGAGGCTACACCTTC
CDR3: CASSFSGGGYTF

D: TRBD1
size: .
V: TRBV20-1
J: TRBJ1-1
DNA: TGCAGTGCGCCACAGGGGATTGAGGCTTTCTTT
CDR3: CSAPQGIEAFF

D: TRBD1
size: .
V: TRBV5-1
J: TRBJ1-2
DNA: TGCGCCAGCAGCTTGGGACAGGGTAACTATGGCTACACCTTC
CDR3: CASSLGQGNYGYTF

D: TRBD1
size: .
V: TRBV9
J: TRBJ1-3
DNA: TGTGCCAGCAGCGTCGGACAGGGCCAGGGGAACACCATATATTTT
CDR3: CASSVGQGQGNTIYF

D: TRBD2
size: .
V: TRBV3-1/TRBV3-2
J: TRBJ2-5
DNA: TGTGCCAGCAGCCGCGGACTAGCGGGGGGCTCACAAGAGACCCAGTACTTC
CDR3: CASSRGLAGGSQETQYF

D: .
size: .
V: TRBV5-1
J: TRBJ1-6
DNA: TGCGCCAGCAGCTTAGCGGGGACAAGCAGCGGTTCACCCCTCCACTTT
CDR3: CASSLAGTSSGSPLHF

D: TRBD1
size: once
V: TRBV3-1/TRBV3-2
J: TRBJ1-5
DNA: TGTGCCAGCAGCCCAGGGACAGGGGGTTATCAGCCCCAGCATTTT
CDR3: CASSPGTGGYQPQHF

D: .
size: .
V: TRBV19
J: TRBJ1-6
DNA: TGTGCCAGTACCGACGGGGTCGCCCATTCACCCCTCCACTTT
CDR3: CASTDGVAHSPLHF

D: .
size: .
V: TRBV5-6
J: TRBJ1-2
DNA: TGTGCCAGCAGCTTGTTGGGGGCTAGTTACACCTTC
CDR3: CASSLLGASYTF

D: .
size: .
V: TRBV19
J: TRBJ1-1
DNA: TGTGCCAGTAGCCCCAGGGGCGCCACTGAAGCTTTCTTT
CDR3: CASSPRGATEAFF

D: TRBD2
size: .
V: TRBV5-4
J: TRBJ2-1
DNA: TGTGCCAGCAGCTTGGCGGGCGCCCCTGGCGGGGGGCAGTTCTTC
CDR3: CASSLAGAPGGGQFF